The present TCR beta chain was sequenced within a study of CD8+ T cells in alopecia areata. Documented treatment: oral pan-JAK inhibitor, 5-10 mg twice daily. Extracted from the samples, RNA was reverse transcribed into cDNA to serve as the sequencing template. Sequencing was performed with immunoSEQ multiplex PCR; in TCRdb, only in-frame clones are kept and a portion is missing. Altogether about 260,000 clones are present, about 62% being singletons, with the ten largest covering 0.75% to 0.95%. Germline V gene data show CDR1 as MRHNA and CDR2 as SNTAGT. The CDR3 loop spans 12 amino acids. The V end was cut by 7 bases, the J end by 3 bases, with 10 bases between.

This TCR derives from a human donor with alopecia areata. The starting material was CD4+ T cells sorted from blood, obtained between weeks 51 and 52, from a patient treated with tofacitinib. The chain is built from TRBV6-4 and TRBJ2-7; perhaps TRBD1 as D (5 bases). DNA of the CDR3: TGTGCCAGCATACGACAGCACTACGAGCAGTACTTC. Translating it yields CASIRQHYEQYF.